This T cell receptor beta chain was sequenced during a study of blood T cell repertoires in COVID-19. The method was immunoSEQ multiplex PCR; TCRdb's version includes in-frame clones alone and lacks a portion of them. This table has 150,000 to 180,000 clones, about 85% appearing once. Seattle-derived patients entered the study during active infection and were followed longitudinally. This clone has just one count. The source material was peripheral blood. This TCR was recovered from a man between 60 and 75 years old with COVID-19, enrolled during active disease.

The CDR3 loop reads CAISSGTGKTGELFF. The CDR3 coding sequence is TGTGCCATCAGCTCCGGGACAGGAAAAACCGGGGAGCTGTTTTTT. This chain links TRBV10-3 with TRBJ2-2; TRBD1 matches at 8 bases. V shed 6 bases and J 5 bases; nucleotides not matched to a gene: 8. This CDR3 is 15 amino acids long. In germline, CDR1 is ENHRY, CDR2 SYGVKD.